This T cell receptor (beta chain) was found in a study of human T cells and chemical hapten exposure. Study results and limitations: Among TCRs, those above 1 in 1000 frequency were unaffected by DPC sensitization.

At least ten counts were recorded for this clonotype. Its antigen is not identified. The CDR3 has 13 residues. Between the trimmed V and J ends, which lost 4 bases and 7 bases, there was a span of 17 bases. Looked up from germline, CDR1 is DFQATT and CDR2 is SNEGSKA (reference sequence). The library gave individual cDNA molecules unique molecular identifiers. Authors' methods: Per-sample TCR counts ranged from roughly 23,224 to 750,000, median around 96,000. TCRdb re-called the RACE reads through MiXCR, storing one row per CDR3 protein. The V and J calls, along with clone size, are taken from TCRdb and not from the paper's own processing. The sample has over 45,000 distinct CDR3 sequences, around 4.5% seen once. Described time point: healthy volunteer bleed at 2 weeks. Whole blood that had not been fractionated was the source of extracted total RNA.

This TCR was recovered from a female donor in good health. Some clones in this sample may be carry-over from other donors' samples. The specimen was whole blood. V and J are TRBV20-1 and TRBJ2-7, with D possibly being TRBD1 (6 bases). The CDR3 spells CSAIWGPSREQYF. The DNA of the CDR3 is TGCAGTGCTATTTGGGGGCCGTCGCGGGAGCAGTACTTC.